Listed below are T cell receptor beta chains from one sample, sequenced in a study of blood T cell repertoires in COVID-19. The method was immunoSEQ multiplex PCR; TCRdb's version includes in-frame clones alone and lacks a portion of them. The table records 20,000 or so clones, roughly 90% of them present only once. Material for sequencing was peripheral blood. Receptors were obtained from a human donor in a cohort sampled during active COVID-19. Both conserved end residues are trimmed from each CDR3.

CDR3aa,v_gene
ASSRLADDTDTQY,TRBV5-6
ASSLGQGSPYEQY,TRBV6-5
ASSLNTPGTGNGYT,TRBV5-4
ASSHGTSGRGSYNEQF,TRBV13
ATSRAGQVPGELF,TRBV15
ASSLRSSYEQY,TRBV5-6
ASNPTTGDYGYT,TRBV7-9
ASSPTGEYDGYT,TRBV3-1/TRBV3-2
ASSPTGQGVPDTQY,TRBV5-4
ASSDGSGSGTDTQY,TRBV6-4
ASSPFATSGRYYEQY,TRBV11-2
ASEGGGLGSPLH,TRBV28
ASRRVGEAF,TRBV6-5